This T cell receptor beta chain was retrieved from a study of blood T cell repertoires in COVID-19. Study-wide background: Acute and convalescent COVID-19 samples came from the United States, Italy and Spain. T cells, B-cell-depleted T cells, or PBMCs supplied cDNA or gDNA.

Original methodology: Counts of nucleated cells, estimated from reference gene primer amplification, were obtained. Using immunoSEQ multiplex PCR, the repertoire was profiled, and TCRdb retains in-frame clones only, with some absent. D and trimming were read from the DNA, whereas the V and J calls and clone size are those reported in that table. This sample has fewer than 15,000 clones, with roughly 93% found just once. In germline, CDR1 is SQVTM, CDR2 ANQGSEA. This CDR3 spans 13 amino acids. V lost 5 bases and J lost 6, with 17 bases in between. Sample: peripheral blood. This chain connects TRBV29-1 to TRBJ2-7, with a weak D call TRBD2 (6 bases). The source is a human donor in a cohort sampled during active COVID-19. CDR3 nucleotide sequence: TGCAGCGTTCTAAGGAGGGTTCCTGGCGAGCAGTACTTC. Protein: CSVLRRVPGEQYF.